This TCR beta chain was profiled in a study of blood T cell repertoires in COVID-19. CDR1 and CDR2 from the germline V gene are SGHRS and YFSETQ. Trimming took 0 bases from V and 6 from J, leaving 15 bases between them. The CDR3 loop spans 15 amino acids. Profiling relied on immunoSEQ multiplex PCR, and the TCRdb table lists in-frame clones only, not all of them. The table shows 70,000 to 100,000 clones, with 90% to 95% occurring only once. The chain links TRBV5-1 to TRBJ1-2, with a tentative D call TRBD1 (6 bases). Material for sequencing was peripheral blood. The receptor comes from a man in his fifties or sixties with acute or convalescent COVID-19. The CDR3 bases are TGCGCCAGCAGCTTGGTTCCGGGGGGCGATAATGGCTACACCTTC. It encodes CASSLVPGGDNGYTF.